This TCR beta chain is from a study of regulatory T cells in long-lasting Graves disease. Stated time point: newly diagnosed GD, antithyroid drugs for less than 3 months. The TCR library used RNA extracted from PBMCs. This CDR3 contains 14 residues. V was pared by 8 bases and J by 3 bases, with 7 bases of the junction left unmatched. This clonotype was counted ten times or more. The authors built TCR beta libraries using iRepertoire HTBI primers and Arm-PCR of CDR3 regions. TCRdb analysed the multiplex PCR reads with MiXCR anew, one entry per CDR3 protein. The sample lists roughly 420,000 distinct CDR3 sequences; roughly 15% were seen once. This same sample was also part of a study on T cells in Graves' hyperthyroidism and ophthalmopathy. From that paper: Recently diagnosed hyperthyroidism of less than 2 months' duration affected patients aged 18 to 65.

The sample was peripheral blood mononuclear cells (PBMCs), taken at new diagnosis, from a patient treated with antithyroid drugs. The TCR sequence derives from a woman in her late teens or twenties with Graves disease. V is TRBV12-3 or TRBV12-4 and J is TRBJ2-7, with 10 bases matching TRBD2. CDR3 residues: CASGGLADHYEQYF. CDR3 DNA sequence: TGTGCCAGCGGAGGACTAGCGGATCACTACGAGCAGTACTTC.